This T cell receptor (beta chain) emerged from a study of CD8 T cells in ankylosing spondylitis. The sample holds many counts of this clonotype. Its antigen is undetermined. Using its own MiXCR run on the 5' RACE reads, TCRdb lists one record per CDR3 protein. The sample gives approximately 25,000 distinct CDR3 sequences, less than 3% of which show up once; about 7.8% is in the top ten. Points from the study as a whole: Peripheral blood held disease-linked clones only at relatively low frequency, and these were CD8+. Both synovial fluid and blood in reactive arthritis had previously been reported to carry some motif variants.

V was clipped by 4 bases and J by 10 bases, with 14 bases between them. CDR3 length: 13 residues. CDR1 SGDLS and CDR2 YYNGEE come from the germline V gene. The chain carries TRBV9 and TRBJ1-4; tentative D call: TRBD1 (5 bases). This receptor was identified in a female donor with ankylosing spondylitis or in good health (not recorded which). Source material: blood, either unsorted or a sorted T cell fraction (not recorded which). CDR3 DNA sequence: TGTGCCAGCAGCCTTCTGGGGGAAGGAAAACTGTTTTTT. It specifies CASSLLGEGKLFF.